Listed here are 15 T cell receptor beta chains from one sample, sequenced in a study of metastatic and nonmetastatic thyroid tumors. TCRdb reprocessed the PCR reads via MiXCR. This sample has approximately 32,000 clones; over 15% occur once, and the top ten carry over 9.5%. No treatment of any kind had been given to any patient before thyroid surgery. The sequencing input was blood. The receptors were sampled from a female donor with papillary thyroid cancer or a benign thyroid nodule (not recorded which). Some clones in this sample may be carry-over from other donors' samples.

This clone was recorded a few times. The rearrangement links TRBV28 to TRBJ1-6, with D tentatively TRBD1 (5 bases). Trimming left V 2 bases short and J 10 bases short, with 12 bases between. Germline V gene data show CDR1 as MDHEN and CDR2 as SYDVKM. CDR3 length equals 14 residues. The CDR3 DNA follows: TGTGCCAGCAGTTTAGAAGGGGTCGGATCACCCCTCCACTTT. Its translation: CASSLEGVGSPLHF.

This clone came up many times. This rearrangement joins TRBV6-1 to TRBJ1-1; the D is unclear. The CDR3 is 13 residues long. Trimming shortened V by 5 bases and J by 1 base, and 8 bases separated the two germline ends. Germline V CDR1 and CDR2: MNHNS, SASEGT. The CDR3 DNA sequence: TGTGCCAGCAGTTTAAGGGAGAACACTGAAGCTTTCTTT. Translation gives CASSLRENTEAFF.

The V gene is TRBV7-2, the J gene TRBJ2-2, with a tentative D call TRBD2 (6 bases). The V end was cut by 10 bases, the J end by 2 bases, with 14 bases between. Germline lookup yields CDR1 SGHTA and CDR2 FQGNSA. The CDR3 extends over 14 amino acids. The CDR3 region is CATRFGSNTGELFF. The CDR3 nucleotides read TGTGCCACCCGCTTCGGGAGTAACACCGGGGAGCTGTTTTTT. Full variable domain (rest looked up from reference TRBV7-2 and TRBJ2-2): GAGVSQSPSNKVTEKGKDVELRCDPISGHTALYWYRQSLGQGLEFLIYFQGNSAPDKSGLPSDRFSAERTGGSVSTLTIQRTQQEDSAVYLCATRFGSNTGELFFGEGSRLTVL.

Within the sample, this clone is medium-sized. The J gene is TRBJ1-6, the V gene TRBV28; TRBD1 matches at 7 bases. Germline V CDR1 and CDR2: MDHEN, SYDVKM. V dropped 6 bases and J dropped 11; count of bases not matched to a gene: 7. The CDR3 is made up of 13 amino acids. CDR3 in DNA: TGTGCCAGCAGCTACGGACAGGAAGCACCCCTCCACTTT. Its translation: CASSYGQEAPLHF.

This clone has only a few counts. The chain couples TRBV5-1 to TRBJ2-7; 10 bases are shared with TRBD1. After removal of 6 bases from V and 5 bases from J, the junction contained 14 bases not matched to a gene. CDR1 is SGHRS and CDR2 is YFSETQ in the germline V gene. The CDR3 runs to 16 residues. CDR3: CASTWTGGPSQHEQYF. CDR3 DNA sequence: TGCGCCAGCACCTGGACAGGGGGACCCTCCCAGCACGAGCAGTACTTC. The full variable domain, completed using reference TRBV5-1 and TRBJ2-7, is KAGVTQTPRYLIKTRGQQVTLSCSPISGHRSVSWYQQTPGQGLQFLFEYFSETQRNKGNFPGRFSGRQFSNSRSEMNVSTLELGDSALYLCASTWTGGPSQHEQYFGPGTRLTVT.

The chain recombines TRBV30 with TRBJ2-3; the D gene could be TRBD1 or TRBD2 (5 bases each). The V and J ends lost 0 bases and 2 bases respectively, with 9 bases between them. The CDR3 totals 14 residues. The germline CDR1 and CDR2 sequences are GTSNPN and SVGIG (reference sequence). In DNA, the CDR3 is TGTGCCTGGAGTGTACGGGGCAACACAGATACGCAGTATTTT. Its translation is CAWSVRGNTDTQYF.

This clone was counted at least ten times. The chain uses TRBV5-1 and TRBJ1-1, with TRBD1 matching over 7 bases. V dropped 0 bases and J dropped 5; count of bases not matched to a gene: 4. The CDR3 has 14 amino acids. The germline CDR1 and CDR2 sequences are SGHRS and YFSETQ. The CDR3 nucleotides are TGCGCCAGCAGCTTGGACTTCAGGGGGACTGAAGCTTTCTTT. Protein sequence: CASSLDFRGTEAFF.

This clone was detected many times. The V gene is TRBV10-3, the J gene TRBJ1-2; 7 bases map to TRBD1. This CDR3 is 13 amino acids long. Germline values: CDR1 ENHRY, CDR2 SYGVKD. J lost 2 bases, V lost 6 bases, and 3 bases had no gene match. The CDR3 is CAIRPGQNYGYTF. CDR3 DNA: TGTGCCATCAGGCCGGGACAGAACTATGGCTACACCTTC.

This clone appeared many times. The chain is built from TRBV3-1 and TRBJ2-1; D gene ambiguous. V lost 4 bases and J lost 2, with 12 bases in between. This CDR3 contains 15 residues. Germline V lookup: CDR1 LGHDT, CDR2 YNNKEL (reference sequence). The chain's CDR3 is CASSREGRTYNEQFF. The CDR3 bases are TGTGCCAGCAGCCGAGAAGGTAGAACCTACAATGAGCAGTTCTTC.

This clone was observed many times. J is TRBJ1-5 and V is TRBV15; D might be TRBD1 (6 bases). The CDR3 covers 15 residues. The germline CDR1 and CDR2 sequences are LNHNV and YYDKDF (reference sequence). With 3 bases removed from V and 3 bases from J, the gap between germline ends came to 12 bases. The CDR3, as DNA: TGTGCCACCAGCAGCGCTGGGGGGGCCAATCAGCCCCAGCATTTT. Translating it yields CATSSAGGANQPQHF. The full variable domain, with the rest looked up from reference TRBV15 and TRBJ1-5, is DAMVIQNPRYQVTQFGKPVTLSCSQTLNHNVMYWYQQKSSQAPKLLFHYYDKDFNNEADTPDNFQSRRPNTSFCFLDIRSPGLGDTAMYLCATSSAGGANQPQHFGDGTRLSIL.

This clone was counted a few times. Other DNA variants within this sample encode the same CDR3. The chain links TRBV6-1 to TRBJ1-5, with TRBD1 as a possible D gene (5 bases). The V gene's germline CDR1 is MNHNS and CDR2 SASEGT. The V end lost 6 bases, the J end lost 1 base, and 13 bases lay between the germline ends. The length of the CDR3 is 15 residues. CDR3 amino acids: CASRFSGASNQPQHF. CDR3 DNA: TGTGCCAGCAGATTCTCTGGGGCCAGCAATCAGCCCCAGCATTTT.

In this sample, this clone turned up many times. Other DNA sequences of this sample code for an identical CDR3. The chain carries TRBV12-3 or TRBV12-4 and TRBJ2-7; no firm D call. The CDR3 runs 13 residues. V lost 3 bases and J lost 7, with 13 bases in between. The CDR3 DNA follows: TGTGCCAGCAGTTTCACGTCCCAACGAGAGCAGTACTTC. It specifies CASSFTSQREQYF.

The genes are TRBV6-1 and TRBJ1-1, with D possibly being TRBD1 (5 bases). CDR1 MNHNS and CDR2 SASEGT come from the germline V gene. Deletions cut 6 bases from V and 4 bases from J, with 15 bases between. This CDR3 region has 14 residues. CDR3 DNA: TGTGCCAGCAGATCCGGGGCTGTGGGCACTGAAGCTTTCTTT. Amino acid sequence: CASRSGAVGTEAFF.

V and J are TRBV7-9 and TRBJ1-2, with 9 bases matching TRBD1. V dropped 6 bases and J dropped 3; count of bases not matched to a gene: 5. Germline loops: CDR1 SEHNR, CDR2 FQNEAQ (reference sequence). The CDR3 has 14 residues. The CDR3 loop is CASRGTGGDYGYTF. CDR3 DNA sequence: TGTGCCAGCAGGGGCACAGGGGGCGACTATGGCTACACCTTC.

This clone was picked up many times. The chain carries TRBV5-1 and TRBJ1-1, with D tentatively TRBD1 (5 bases). The CDR3 covers 15 residues. Germline V CDR1 and CDR2: SGHRS, YFSETQ. V was clipped by 0 bases and J by 3 bases, with 12 bases between them. This chain's CDR3 is CASSLAGVKDTEAFF. DNA for the CDR3: TGCGCCAGCAGCTTGGCGGGGGTGAAGGACACTGAAGCTTTCTTT.